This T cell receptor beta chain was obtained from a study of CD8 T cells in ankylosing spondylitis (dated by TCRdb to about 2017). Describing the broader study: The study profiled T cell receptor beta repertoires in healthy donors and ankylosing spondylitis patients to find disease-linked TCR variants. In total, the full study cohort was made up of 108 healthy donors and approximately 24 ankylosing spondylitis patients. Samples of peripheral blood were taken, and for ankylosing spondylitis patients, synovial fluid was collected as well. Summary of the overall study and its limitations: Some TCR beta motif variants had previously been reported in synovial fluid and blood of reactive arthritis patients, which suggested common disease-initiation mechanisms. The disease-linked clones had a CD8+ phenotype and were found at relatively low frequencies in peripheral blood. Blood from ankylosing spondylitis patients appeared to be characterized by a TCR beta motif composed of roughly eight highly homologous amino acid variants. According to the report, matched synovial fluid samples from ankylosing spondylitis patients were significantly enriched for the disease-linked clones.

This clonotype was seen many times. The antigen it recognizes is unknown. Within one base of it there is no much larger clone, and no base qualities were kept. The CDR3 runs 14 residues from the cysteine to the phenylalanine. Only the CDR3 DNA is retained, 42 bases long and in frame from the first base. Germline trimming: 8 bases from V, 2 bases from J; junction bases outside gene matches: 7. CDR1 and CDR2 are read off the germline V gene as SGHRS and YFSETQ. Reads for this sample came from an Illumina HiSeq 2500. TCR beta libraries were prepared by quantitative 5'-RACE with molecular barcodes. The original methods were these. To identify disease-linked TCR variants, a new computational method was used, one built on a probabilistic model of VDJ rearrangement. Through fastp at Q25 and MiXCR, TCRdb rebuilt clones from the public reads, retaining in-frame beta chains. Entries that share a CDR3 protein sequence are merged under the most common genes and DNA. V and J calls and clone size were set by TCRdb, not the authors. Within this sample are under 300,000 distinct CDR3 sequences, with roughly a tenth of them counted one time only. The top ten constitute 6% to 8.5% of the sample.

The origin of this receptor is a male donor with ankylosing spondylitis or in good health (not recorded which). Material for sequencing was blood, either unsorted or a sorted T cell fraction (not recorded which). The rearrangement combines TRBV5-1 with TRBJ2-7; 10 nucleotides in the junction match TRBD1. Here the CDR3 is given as CASNPGQGTYEQYF. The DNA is TGCGCCAGTAACCCGGGACAGGGGACCTACGAGCAGTACTTC.